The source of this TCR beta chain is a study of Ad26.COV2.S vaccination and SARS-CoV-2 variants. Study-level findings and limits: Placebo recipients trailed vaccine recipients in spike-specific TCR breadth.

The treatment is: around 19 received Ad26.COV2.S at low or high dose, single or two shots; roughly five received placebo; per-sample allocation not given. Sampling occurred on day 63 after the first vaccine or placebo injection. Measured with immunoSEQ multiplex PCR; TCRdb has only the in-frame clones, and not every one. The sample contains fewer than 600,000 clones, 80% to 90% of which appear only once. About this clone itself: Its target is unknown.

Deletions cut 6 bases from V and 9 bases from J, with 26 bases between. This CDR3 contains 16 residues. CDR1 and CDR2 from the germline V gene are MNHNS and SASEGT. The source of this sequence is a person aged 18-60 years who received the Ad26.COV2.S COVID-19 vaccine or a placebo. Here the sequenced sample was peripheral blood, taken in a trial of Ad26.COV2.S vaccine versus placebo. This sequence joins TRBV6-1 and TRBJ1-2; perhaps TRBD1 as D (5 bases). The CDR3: CASSENRGEGLKRYTF. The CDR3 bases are TGTGCCAGCAGCGAAAACCGAGGTGAGGGGTTGAAGCGCTACACCTTC.